The 25 T cell receptor beta chains listed next were all sequenced from one sample in a study of T cell clonality in common variable immunodeficiency. Repertoires were generated with immunoSEQ multiplex PCR, while TCRdb's copy carries only in-frame clones and drops some. The sample has roughly 34,000 clones, none seen only once. The sequencing input was peripheral blood mononuclear cells. The receptor set was obtained from a person aged 18 to 69 in good health.

This clone occurred many times. Read sequence stops 3 residues before the CDR3 end, and the germline J gene provides the missing end. The gene calls are TRBV28 and TRBJ2-1, with 11 bases lining up with TRBD1. V dropped 4 bases and J dropped 0; count of bases not matched to a gene: 2. The length of the CDR3 is 16 residues. CDR1 and CDR2 (germline): MDHEN, SYDVKM. The covered CDR3 bases are TGTGCCAGCAGTTGGACAGGGGGCCACTCCTACAATGAG. Translation: CASSWTGGHSYNE. Given in full, the CDR3 is CASSWTGGHSYNEQFF. Full variable domain (rest looked up from reference TRBV28 and TRBJ2-1): DVKVTQSSRYLVKRTGEKVFLECVQDMDHENMFWYRQDPGLGLRLIYFSYDVKMKEKGDIPEGYSVSREKKERFSLILESASTNQTSMYLCASSWTGGHSYNEQFFGPGTRLTVL.

This clone was seen repeatedly, ten times or more. From the germline J gene comes the end of the CDR3, since the read stops 3 residues before it. This chain connects TRBV7-7 to TRBJ2-1; TRBD2 matches 11 bases. This CDR3 contains 14 residues. CDR1 is SSHAT and CDR2 is FNYEAQ in the germline V gene (reference sequence). The V and J ends lost 5 bases and 6 bases, in that order; junction bases with no gene match: 3. The CDR3 spells CASSPGLAGNEQFF. CDR3 DNA, as far as it was read: TGTGCCAGCAGCCCAGGACTAGCGGGCAATGAG.

Ten or more counts support this clone. The read finishes 3 residues shy of the CDR3 end, and the germline J gene is used to complete it. The V gene is TRBV20-1, the J gene TRBJ2-1; the match to TRBD2 covers 8 bases. CDR1 DFQATT and CDR2 SNEGSKA come from the germline V gene (reference sequence). The CDR3 contains 18 residues. Unmatched junction bases numbered 11, after V lost 1 base and J lost 0 bases. The covered CDR3 bases are TGCAGTGCTAGAGTAGCGGGGCCATCCACCGGCTCCTACAATGAG. Translation: CSARVAGPSTGSYNE. The complete CDR3 sequence is CSARVAGPSTGSYNEQFF.

This clone was detected many times. The observed sequence ends 3 residues before the CDR3 terminus, with the missing tail filled in from the germline J gene. This chain joins TRBV7-8 and TRBJ1-5; 8 bases agree with TRBD1. V trimming: 3 bases; J trimming: 7 bases; junction bases outside the gene matches: 11. The CDR3 length is 16 residues. Germline-derived CDR1 and CDR2 are SGHVS and FQNEAQ. CDR3 amino acids: CASSFSMTGENQPQHF. Incomplete CDR3 DNA: TGTGCCAGCAGCTTTTCTATGACAGGGGAGAACCAGCCC.

This clone came up many times. Read sequence stops 3 residues before the CDR3 end, and the germline J gene provides the missing end. V and J are TRBV6-4 and TRBJ2-1, with D possibly matching TRBD1 (6 bases). The CDR3 length is 14 residues. The germline gives CDR1 MRHNA, CDR2 SNTAGT. Trimming stripped 5 bases from V and 3 bases from J, with 11 bases between. This CDR3 reads CASSTGSGYNEQFF. The part of the CDR3 DNA that was read is TGTGCCAGCAGTACAGGGTCAGGCTACAATGAG.

This clone showed up many times. The observed sequence ends 3 residues before the CDR3 terminus, with the missing tail filled in from the germline J gene. The rearrangement joins TRBV7-8 to TRBJ1-6; D ambiguous. This CDR3 spans 16 amino acids. Germline-derived CDR1 and CDR2 are SGHVS and FQNEAQ. Trimming took off 5 bases at V and 9 bases at J, with 20 bases between the two ends. The sequenced CDR3 bases are TGTGCCAGCAGCCCGAGCGACCCCGGTGTGAGTTCACCC. Translating it yields CASSPSDPGVSSP. From start to end, the CDR3 is CASSPSDPGVSSPLHF.

This clone occurred many times. Sequencing ends 3 residues short of the CDR3 end; the germline J gene provides the rest. The chain carries TRBV2 and TRBJ2-1; TRBD1 is a possible D gene (6 bases). Germline assignment: CDR1 SNHLY and CDR2 FYNNEI. This CDR3 comprises 14 residues. V lost 7 bases and J 3 bases, leaving 13 bases between the germline ends. The sequenced part of the CDR3 DNA is TGTGCCAGCATACCCGGGACAAACTACAATGAG. It translates to CASIPGTNYNE. The complete CDR3 reads CASIPGTNYNEQFF.

The table lists this clone with many counts. Read sequence stops 3 residues before the CDR3 end, and the germline J gene provides the missing end. The chain recombines TRBV18 with TRBJ1-2; D gene ambiguous. CDR3 size: 15 residues. With 2 bases removed from V and 3 bases from J, the gap between germline ends came to 13 bases. Germline V gene data show CDR1 as KGHSH and CDR2 as LQKENI. The covered CDR3 bases are TGTGCCAGCTCACCAAGAGACACGGTCGACTATGGC. It specifies CASSPRDTVDYG. The complete CDR3 sequence is CASSPRDTVDYGYTF. Together with reference TRBV18 and TRBJ1-2, the CDR3 gives the full variable domain: NAGVMQNPRHLVRRRGQEARLRCSPMKGHSHVYWYRQLPEEGLKFMVYLQKENIIDESGMPKERFSAEFPKEGPSILRIQQVVRGDSAAYFCASSPRDTVDYGYTFGSGTRLTVV.

This clone has ten or more counts. The read halts 3 residues ahead of the CDR3 end, with the missing end drawn from the germline J gene. The rearrangement joins TRBV19 to TRBJ2-7; 8 nucleotides match TRBD1. The germline V gene has CDR1 LNHDA and CDR2 SQIVND (reference sequence). The ends lost 5 bases at V and 2 bases at J; junction bases unmatched: 11. The CDR3 is made up of 16 amino acids. CDR3 in amino acids: CASSRTGTGSTYEQYF. The part of the CDR3 DNA that was read is TGTGCCAGTAGTCGTACAGGGACAGGTAGTACCTACGAG.

In this sample, this clone turned up many times. Sequencing ends 3 residues short of the CDR3 end; the germline J gene provides the rest. The same CDR3 is also encoded by other DNA sequences in this sample. The V call is TRBV18, the J call TRBJ2-7, with 8 bases identical to TRBD2. J was trimmed by 2 bases and V by 3 bases; bases with no gene match: 6. The CDR3 contains 15 residues. CDR1 and CDR2 (germline): KGHSH, LQKENI. The CDR3 loop reads CASSPGLAVTYEQYF. Partial CDR3 DNA: TGTGCCAGCTCACCTGGACTAGCCGTTACCTACGAG.

This clone was detected many times. The sequence runs out 3 residues before the end of the CDR3; the remainder is reconstructed from the germline J gene. The rearrangement uses TRBV5-4 and TRBJ1-6; the D gene is possibly TRBD1 (6 bases). This CDR3 spans 16 amino acids. Germline values: CDR1 SGHNT, CDR2 YYREEE (reference sequence). The V end lost 4 bases, the J end lost 0 bases, and 11 bases lay between the germline ends. Partial CDR3 DNA: TGTGCCAGCAGCACAGGGTCCAGCTCCTATAATTCACCC. Its protein product is CASSTGSSSYNSP. The full CDR3 protein reads CASSTGSSSYNSPLHF.

This clone has a count of ten or more. CDR3 residues: CASSPLATYDEQYF. CDR3 DNA, as far as it was read: TGTGCCAGCAGCCCCCTCGCGACTTACGACGAG. The chain links TRBV14 to TRBJ2-7, with D uncertain. The CDR3 end lies 3 residues beyond the end of the read and is filled in from the germline J gene. The germline V gene has CDR1 SGHDN and CDR2 FVKESK. The V end lost 4 bases, the J end lost 5 bases, and 15 bases lay between the germline ends. CDR3 length equals 14 residues.

Many counts were recorded for this clone. Read data end 3 residues before the CDR3 end; the end is taken from the germline J gene. The chain employs TRBV5-6 and TRBJ2-1; 9 nucleotides match TRBD2. The germline V gene has CDR1 SGHDT and CDR2 YYEEEE. The length of the CDR3 is 15 residues. Losses at the gene ends were 4 bases for V and 8 bases for J; bases not matched to a gene: 10. The CDR3 loop is CASSPPGGRVHEQFF. Incomplete CDR3 DNA: TGTGCCAGCAGCCCACCGGGCGGGAGGGTGCATGAG.

Concerning this clone: The read falls 3 residues short of the CDR3 end, and the missing part is taken from the germline J gene. V and J are TRBV25-1 and TRBJ2-1; D not certain. CDR1 and CDR2 from the germline V gene are MGHDK and SYGVNS. Trimming took off 1 base at V and 0 bases at J, with 7 bases between the two ends. This CDR3 spans 15 amino acids. The sequenced CDR3 bases are TGTGCCAGCAGTGAATCTTCCTTCTCCTACAATGAG. It is translated as CASSESSFSYNE. The whole CDR3 protein reads CASSESSFSYNEQFF. Full variable domain (remainder filled in from reference TRBV25-1 and TRBJ2-1): EADIYQTPRYLVIGTGKKITLECSQTMGHDKMYWYQQDPGMELHLIHYSYGVNSTEKGDLSSESTVSRIRTEHFPLTLESARPSHTSQYLCASSESSFSYNEQFFGPGTRLTVL.

This clone has at least ten counts. Coverage ceases 3 residues before the CDR3 finishes, and the germline J gene fills in the end. The chain is built from TRBV5-1 and TRBJ2-2, with D perhaps matching TRBD1 or TRBD2 (5 bases each). The CDR3 contains 15 residues. Trimming cost V 0 bases and J 7 bases, with 13 bases left between them. Germline V lookup: CDR1 SGHRS, CDR2 YFSETQ. The CDR3 bases that were read are TGCGCCAGCAGCTTGGATGAGGGGATTAACGGGGAG. This translates into CASSLDEGINGE. The whole CDR3 region reads CASSLDEGINGELFF.

This clone occurred many times. The read halts 3 residues ahead of the CDR3 end, with the missing end drawn from the germline J gene. The gene calls are TRBV28 and TRBJ2-7, with D possibly matching TRBD1 (5 bases). This CDR3 region has 13 residues. CDR1 and CDR2 from the germline V gene are MDHEN and SYDVKM. Deletions cut 5 bases from V and 5 bases from J, with 13 bases between. The CDR3 DNA, read in part, is TGTGCCAGCAGTGTAGGGGTAGTGAACGAG. Translated: CASSVGVVNE. The CDR3 in full is CASSVGVVNEQYF.

The CDR3 here is CASSSLADLSYEQYF. CDR3 bases read: TGTGCCAGCAGCTCTTTAGCGGATCTCTCCTACGAG. V gene TRBV11-2 combines with J gene TRBJ2-7; TRBD2 might be the D (6 bases). The read ends 3 residues shy of where the CDR3 ends; the end is completed using the germline J gene. The germline gives CDR1 SGHAT, CDR2 FQNNGV. Trimming cost V 4 bases and J 0 bases, with 13 bases left between them. This CDR3 is 15 amino acids long.

This clone was detected many times. Sequencing ends 3 residues short of the CDR3 end; the germline J gene provides the rest. The V call is TRBV7-9, the J call TRBJ2-7, with D tentatively TRBD1 (5 bases). There are 12 residues in the CDR3. CDR1 is SEHNR and CDR2 is FQNEAQ in the germline V gene (reference sequence). V dropped 4 bases and J dropped 3 bases, with 7 bases sitting between them. This chain's CDR3 is CASSSQGYEQYF. CDR3 DNA (partial): TGTGCCAGCAGCTCGCAGGGCTACGAG.

This clone showed up many times. The CDR3 end lies 3 residues beyond the end of the read and is filled in from the germline J gene. V is TRBV11-3 and J is TRBJ2-7; D possibly corresponds to TRBD2 (6 bases). Trimming took off 5 bases at V and 1 base at J, with 9 bases between the two ends. The germline gives CDR1 SGHNT, CDR2 YENEEA. The CDR3 spans 13 residues. CDR3 DNA, as far as it was read: TGTGCCAGCAGCCTAGGAGGGTCCTACGAG. It is translated as CASSLGGSYE. The complete CDR3 sequence is CASSLGGSYEQYF.

Of note for this clone: The missing CDR3 end, 3 residues past where the read stops, is filled in from the germline J gene. The chain employs TRBV5-1 and TRBJ2-7; 7 nucleotides agree with TRBD1. Germline V gene sequence: CDR1 SGHRS, CDR2 YFSETQ. This CDR3 region has 14 residues. The trim removed 2 bases at V and 0 bases at J, leaving 2 bases unmatched. CDR3 residues: CASSLWDSSYEQYF. The sequenced CDR3 bases are TGCGCCAGCAGCTTATGGGACAGCTCCTACGAG.

This clone was picked up many times. The read stops 3 residues short of the end of the CDR3; the missing end is completed from the germline J gene. The J gene is TRBJ1-2, the V gene TRBV7-8; D unclear. V was trimmed by 1 base and J by 3 bases, leaving 9 bases between them. The germline V gene has CDR1 SGHVS and CDR2 FQNEAQ. This CDR3 has 14 residues. The covered CDR3 bases are TGTGCCAGCAGCTTAGTTTGGGCAGACTATGGC. Its protein is CASSLVWADYG. The entire CDR3 protein is CASSLVWADYGYTF. The full variable domain, with the rest looked up from reference TRBV7-8 and TRBJ1-2, is GAGVSQSPRYKVAKRGQDVALRCDPISGHVSLFWYQQALGQGPEFLTYFQNEAQLDKSGLPSDRFFAERPEGSVSTLKIQRTQQEDSAVYLCASSLVWADYGYTFGSGTRLTVV.

This clone came up many times. Read data end 3 residues before the CDR3 end; the end is taken from the germline J gene. The rearrangement links TRBV7-9 to TRBJ2-3, with 8 bases that match TRBD1. The J segment lost 2 bases and the V segment lost 7 bases, leaving 8 bases of the junction unmatched. The germline CDR1 and CDR2 sequences are SEHNR and FQNEAQ (reference sequence). CDR3 length equals 15 residues. CDR3 bases read: TGTGCCAGCACAAGGGACAGGCACCTCACAGATACG. Translating it yields CASTRDRHLTDT. The entire CDR3 protein reads CASTRDRHLTDTQYF.

This clone was counted at least ten times. The CDR3 extends 3 residues past the end of the read, so its final part is completed from the germline J gene. This chain links TRBV28 with TRBJ2-7, with 12 bases fitting TRBD1. J gave up 0 bases and V 5 bases, and 5 bases lay outside the gene matches. The CDR3 consists of 16 residues. CDR1 MDHEN and CDR2 SYDVKM come from the germline V gene. The sequenced part of the CDR3 DNA is TGTGCCAGCAGTCCTGGGACAGGGGGCAGCTCCTACGAG. Residues: CASSPGTGGSSYE. The full-length CDR3 reads as CASSPGTGGSSYEQYF. Full variable domain (outside the CDR3, taken from reference TRBV28 and TRBJ2-7): DVKVTQSSRYLVKRTGEKVFLECVQDMDHENMFWYRQDPGLGLRLIYFSYDVKMKEKGDIPEGYSVSREKKERFSLILESASTNQTSMYLCASSPGTGGSSYEQYFGPGTRLTVT.

There are many counts of this clone. The missing CDR3 end, 3 residues past where the read stops, is filled in from the germline J gene. The rearrangement links TRBV7-8 to TRBJ2-3; 9 positions agree with TRBD2. CDR1 and CDR2 from the germline V gene are SGHVS and FQNEAQ. V shed 5 bases and J 6 bases; nucleotides not matched to a gene: 12. CDR3 length: 16 amino acids. The CDR3 DNA, read in part, is TGTGCCAGCAGCCCAACATCGGCGGGGGGGGCGGATACG. This translates into CASSPTSAGGADT. The CDR3, in full, reads CASSPTSAGGADTQYF.

This clone came up many times. The CDR3 goes on 3 residues after the read ends, and that part is filled in from the germline J gene. V and J are TRBV28 and TRBJ2-1; 13 nucleotides agree with TRBD2. CDR3 length: 20 residues. The germline gives CDR1 MDHEN, CDR2 SYDVKM. Trimming removed 2 bases from V and 6 bases from J; junction bases left unmatched: 16. The CDR3 protein is CASSLGVRTSGRLGINEQFF. The sequenced CDR3 bases are TGTGCCAGCAGTTTAGGTGTCCGGACTAGCGGGAGATTAGGGATCAATGAG.